Listed below are T cell receptor beta chains from one sample, sequenced in a study of identical twins. TCRdb itself ran the 5' RACE reads through MiXCR, one entry per CDR3 protein. This sample has about 700,000 distinct CDR3 sequences; around 8.3% occur once, and the top ten carry 0.98%. These same data were also listed under a study on yellow fever vaccine responses in identical twins.

The sample taken for sequencing was PBMCs. The receptors shown here come from a woman between 18 and 29 years old in good health. Both conserved end residues are part of each CDR3. The order of the fields is D gene, V gene, clone size, J gene, CDR3 DNA, CDR3 protein. A D gene is named only where the DNA matches it firmly. Where a row states a size, it is once, few, many or the class of an expanded clone; other rows omit it.

>NA|TRBV11-2|NA|TRBJ2-4
TGTGCCAGCAGCTTAGTGTCGGGTGGCCAGATTCAGTACTTC
CASSLVSGGQIQYF
>NA|TRBV27|many|TRBJ1-1
TGTGCCAGCAGTTTATCACGTGGCACTGAAGCTTTCTTT
CASSLSRGTEAFF
>TRBD2|TRBV29-1|NA|TRBJ2-5
TGCAGCGTTTTGGGACTAGCGTTATACCAAGAGACCCAGTACTTC
CSVLGLALYQETQYF
>TRBD1|TRBV6-1|few|TRBJ1-4
TGTGCCAGCAGTACGGACAGGGGCCCTGCAACTAATGAAAAACTGTTTTTT
CASSTDRGPATNEKLFF
>NA|TRBV6-6|few|TRBJ1-5
TGTGCCAGCAGTTTGGACCGGGAAGTGCCCCAGCATTTT
CASSLDREVPQHF
>TRBD2|TRBV6-4|few|TRBJ2-1
TGTGCCAGCAGTGACGAGGGAGGGCCCTACAATGAGCAGTTCTTC
CASSDEGGPYNEQFF
>NA|TRBV2|NA|TRBJ2-3
TGTGCCAGCAGTGTCCCCAGGGGGGGCAGCTCAGATACGCAGTATTTT
CASSVPRGGSSDTQYF
>NA|TRBV10-3|few|TRBJ2-7
TGTGCCATCAGTGAGTCTGACCTCTCCTACGAGCAGTACTTC
CAISESDLSYEQYF
>TRBD1|TRBV29-1|few|TRBJ2-1
TGCAGCGTAGGAACAGGGGGCTGGAATGAGCAGTTCTTC
CSVGTGGWNEQFF
>NA|TRBV12-3/TRBV12-4|NA|TRBJ2-3
TGTGCCAGCAGGAGGGGGGGGGGGCCAGATACGCAGTATTTT
CASRRGGGPDTQYF
>TRBD1|TRBV6-2/TRBV6-3|NA|TRBJ2-7
TGTGCCAGCAGTTATGAAGTTCTACAGGGGCTCTCCTACGAGCAGTACTTC
CASSYEVLQGLSYEQYF
>NA|TRBV7-2|few|TRBJ2-7
TGTGCCAGCAGCCTCAGGGGCAAGGGGTCCTACGAGCAGTACTTC
CASSLRGKGSYEQYF
>NA|TRBV4-2|NA|TRBJ2-7
TGTGCCAGCAGCCAAGAGGTAGCGCCTAGCTCCTACGAGCAGTACTTC
CASSQEVAPSSYEQYF
>NA|TRBV12-3/TRBV12-4|many|TRBJ2-3
TGTGCCAGCAACCCGGTGGGGCCAGATACGCAGTATTTT
CASNPVGPDTQYF
>NA|TRBV12-3/TRBV12-4|many|TRBJ1-1
TGTGCCAGCAGTTTATGGCAGACCAAGAACACTGAAGCTTTCTTT
CASSLWQTKNTEAFF
>TRBD1|TRBV7-9|NA|TRBJ2-7
TGTGCCAGCAGCCAATGGGGCCGGGACAGGGACTACGAGCAGTACTTC
CASSQWGRDRDYEQYF
>TRBD2|TRBV4-3|NA|TRBJ2-5
TGCGCCAGCAGCCAAGGACCCACTAGCGGGGGAGGAGAGACCCAGTACTTC
CASSQGPTSGGGETQYF
>TRBD2|TRBV27|NA|TRBJ2-1
TGTGCCAGCAGGAACGTCGGGACTAGCAATGAGCAGTTCTTC
CASRNVGTSNEQFF
>TRBD2|TRBV11-2|few|TRBJ2-1
TGTGCCAGCAGCTCAAGACTAGCGGGAGGCGTCTACAATGAGCAGTTCTTC
CASSSRLAGGVYNEQFF
>NA|TRBV7-9|few|TRBJ2-6
TGTGCCAGCAGCTTAGCGCAAGGGTCTGGGGCCAACGTCCTGACTTTC
CASSLAQGSGANVLTF
>NA|TRBV10-3|many|TRBJ1-1
TGTGCCATCAGTGGACCGGCACACACTGAAGCTTTCTTT
CAISGPAHTEAFF
>NA|TRBV28|few|TRBJ1-5
TGTGCCAGCAGTTTACCAATGGGGAGCGATCAGCCCCAGCATTTT
CASSLPMGSDQPQHF
>NA|TRBV19|few|TRBJ1-1
TGTGCCAGTACCCGAAGGGAGAAGAACACTGAAGCTTTCTTT
CASTRREKNTEAFF
>NA|TRBV14|few|TRBJ2-5
TGTGCCAGCAGCCAAAGAAACCAAGAGACCCAGTACTTC
CASSQRNQETQYF
>NA|TRBV6-1|NA|TRBJ2-2
TGTGCCAGTGAAACCTCGGGCGCGAACACCGGGGAGCTGTTTTTT
CASETSGANTGELFF
>TRBD1|TRBV15|NA|TRBJ1-2
TGTGCCACCAGCCGGACAGGCCCTAACTATGGCTACACCTTC
CATSRTGPNYGYTF
>TRBD2|TRBV29-1|NA|TRBJ2-7
TGCAGCGTTGATTATTATAGCGGGAGCTCCTACGAGCAGTACTTC
CSVDYYSGSSYEQYF
>TRBD1|TRBV5-1|NA|TRBJ2-3
TGCGCCAGCAGCTTGGACATTGGGACAGGCACAGATACGCAGTATTTT
CASSLDIGTGTDTQYF
>NA|TRBV28|NA|TRBJ2-4
TGTGCCAGCAGTTCTTACCTAGCCAAAAACATTCAGTACTTC
CASSSYLAKNIQYF